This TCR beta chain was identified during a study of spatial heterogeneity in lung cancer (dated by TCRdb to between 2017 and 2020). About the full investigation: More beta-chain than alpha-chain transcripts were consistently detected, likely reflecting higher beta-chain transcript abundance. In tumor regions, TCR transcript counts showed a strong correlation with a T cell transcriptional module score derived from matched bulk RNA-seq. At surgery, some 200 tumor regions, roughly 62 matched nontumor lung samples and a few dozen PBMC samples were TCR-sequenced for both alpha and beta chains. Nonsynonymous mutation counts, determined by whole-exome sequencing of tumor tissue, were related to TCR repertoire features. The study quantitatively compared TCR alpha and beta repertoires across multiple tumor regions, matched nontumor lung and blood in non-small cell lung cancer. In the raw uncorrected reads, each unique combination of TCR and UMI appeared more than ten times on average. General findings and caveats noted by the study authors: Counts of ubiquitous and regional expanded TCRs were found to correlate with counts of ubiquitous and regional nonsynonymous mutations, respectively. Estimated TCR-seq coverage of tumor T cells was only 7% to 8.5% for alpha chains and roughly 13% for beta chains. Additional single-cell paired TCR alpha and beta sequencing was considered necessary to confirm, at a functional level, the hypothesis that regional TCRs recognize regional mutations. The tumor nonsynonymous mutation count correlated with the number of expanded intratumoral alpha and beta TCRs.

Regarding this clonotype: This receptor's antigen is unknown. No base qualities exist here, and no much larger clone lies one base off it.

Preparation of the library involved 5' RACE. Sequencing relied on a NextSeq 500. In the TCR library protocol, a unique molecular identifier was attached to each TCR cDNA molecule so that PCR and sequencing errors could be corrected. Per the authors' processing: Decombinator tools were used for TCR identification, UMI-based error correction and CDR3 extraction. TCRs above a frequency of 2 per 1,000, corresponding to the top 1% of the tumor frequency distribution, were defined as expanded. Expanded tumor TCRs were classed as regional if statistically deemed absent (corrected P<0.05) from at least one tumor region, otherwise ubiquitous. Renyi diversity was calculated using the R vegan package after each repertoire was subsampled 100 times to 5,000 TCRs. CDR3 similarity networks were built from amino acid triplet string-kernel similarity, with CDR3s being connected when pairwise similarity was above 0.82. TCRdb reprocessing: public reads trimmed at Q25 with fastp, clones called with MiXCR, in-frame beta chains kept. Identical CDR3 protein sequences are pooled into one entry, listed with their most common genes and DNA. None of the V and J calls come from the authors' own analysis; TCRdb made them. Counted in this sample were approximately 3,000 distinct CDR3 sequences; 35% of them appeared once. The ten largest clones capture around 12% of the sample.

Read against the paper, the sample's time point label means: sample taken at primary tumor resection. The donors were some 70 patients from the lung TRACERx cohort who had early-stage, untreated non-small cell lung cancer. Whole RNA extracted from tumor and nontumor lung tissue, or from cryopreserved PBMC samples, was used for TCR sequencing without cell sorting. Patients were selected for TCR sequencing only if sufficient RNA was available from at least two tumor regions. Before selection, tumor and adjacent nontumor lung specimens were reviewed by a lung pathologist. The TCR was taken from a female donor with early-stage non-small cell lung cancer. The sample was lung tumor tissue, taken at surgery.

The encoded CDR3 is CASSQATGPFEKLFF. Here is the DNA: TGTGCCAGCAGCCAAGCGACAGGCCCCTTCGAAAAACTGTTTTTT. Recombination joined TRBV3-1 with TRBJ1-4, with TRBD1 tentatively as D gene (6 bases match). The CDR3, from cysteine to phenylalanine, totals 15 residues. Only the CDR3 part of the read is kept: 45 bases, read in frame from the first base. CDR1 LGHDT and CDR2 YNNKEL were looked up in the germline V gene (reference sequence). Relative to germline, V is 1 base shorter and J is 8 bases shorter, with 14 bases between their ends.